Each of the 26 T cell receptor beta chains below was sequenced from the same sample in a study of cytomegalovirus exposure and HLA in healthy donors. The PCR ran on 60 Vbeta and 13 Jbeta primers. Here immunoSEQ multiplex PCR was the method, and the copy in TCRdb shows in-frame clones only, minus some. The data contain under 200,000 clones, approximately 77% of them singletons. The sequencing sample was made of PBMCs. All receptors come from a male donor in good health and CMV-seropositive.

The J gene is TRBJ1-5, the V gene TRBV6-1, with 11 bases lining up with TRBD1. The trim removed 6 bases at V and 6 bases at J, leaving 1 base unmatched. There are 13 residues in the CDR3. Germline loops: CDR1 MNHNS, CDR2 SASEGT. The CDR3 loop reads CASRGTGGQPQHF. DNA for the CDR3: TGTGCCAGCAGGGGGACAGGGGGTCAGCCCCAGCATTTT.

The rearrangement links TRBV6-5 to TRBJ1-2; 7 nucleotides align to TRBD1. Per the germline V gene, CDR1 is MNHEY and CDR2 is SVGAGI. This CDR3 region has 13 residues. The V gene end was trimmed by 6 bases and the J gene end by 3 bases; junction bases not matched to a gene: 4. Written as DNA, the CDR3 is TGTGCCAGCAGCCCAGACAGGGACTATGGCTACACCTTC. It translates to CASSPDRDYGYTF.

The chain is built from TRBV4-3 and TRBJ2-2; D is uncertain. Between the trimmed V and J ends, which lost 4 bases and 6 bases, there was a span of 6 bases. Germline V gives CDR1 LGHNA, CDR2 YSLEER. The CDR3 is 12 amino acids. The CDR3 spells CASSPFSGELFF. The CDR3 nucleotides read TGCGCCAGCAGCCCCTTTTCCGGGGAGCTGTTTTTT.

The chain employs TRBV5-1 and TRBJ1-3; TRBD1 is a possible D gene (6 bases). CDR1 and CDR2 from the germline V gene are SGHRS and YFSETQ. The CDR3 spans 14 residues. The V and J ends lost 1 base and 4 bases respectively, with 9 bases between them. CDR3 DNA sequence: TGCGCCAGCAGCTTGACCGGGACAGGAAACACCATATATTTT. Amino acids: CASSLTGTGNTIYF.

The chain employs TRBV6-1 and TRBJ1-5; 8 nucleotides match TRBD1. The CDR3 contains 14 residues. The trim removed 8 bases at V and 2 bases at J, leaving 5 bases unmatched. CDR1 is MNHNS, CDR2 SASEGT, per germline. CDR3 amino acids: CASGGQAGNQPQHF. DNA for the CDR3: TGTGCCAGCGGGGGACAGGCGGGCAATCAGCCCCAGCATTTT.

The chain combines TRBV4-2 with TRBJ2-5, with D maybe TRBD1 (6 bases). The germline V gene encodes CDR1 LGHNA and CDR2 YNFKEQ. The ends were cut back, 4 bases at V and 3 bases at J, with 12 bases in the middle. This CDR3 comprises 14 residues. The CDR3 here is CASSRGHGEETQYF. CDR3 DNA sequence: TGTGCCAGCAGCCGGGGGCACGGCGAAGAGACCCAGTACTTC.

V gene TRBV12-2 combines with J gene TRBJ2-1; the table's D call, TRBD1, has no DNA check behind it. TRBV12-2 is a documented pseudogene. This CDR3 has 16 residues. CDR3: CASRLAGQDKCNEQFF. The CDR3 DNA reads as TGTGCAAGTCGCTTAGCAGGACAGGACAAGTGCAATGAGCAGTTCTTC.

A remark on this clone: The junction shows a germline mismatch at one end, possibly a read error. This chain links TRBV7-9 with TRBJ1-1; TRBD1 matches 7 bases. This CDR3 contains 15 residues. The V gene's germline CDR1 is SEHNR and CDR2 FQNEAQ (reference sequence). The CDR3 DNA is TGTTCCAGCAGCTCCACCCGACAGGGGAACACTGAAGCTTTCTTT. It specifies CSSSSTRQGNTEAFF.

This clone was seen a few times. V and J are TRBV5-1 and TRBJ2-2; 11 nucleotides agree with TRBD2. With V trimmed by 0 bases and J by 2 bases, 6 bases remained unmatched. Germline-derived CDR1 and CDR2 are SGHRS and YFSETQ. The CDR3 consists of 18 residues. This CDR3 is CASSLVASGGLNTGELFF. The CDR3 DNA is TGCGCCAGCAGCTTGGTGGCTAGCGGGGGGCTCAACACCGGGGAGCTGTTTTTT.

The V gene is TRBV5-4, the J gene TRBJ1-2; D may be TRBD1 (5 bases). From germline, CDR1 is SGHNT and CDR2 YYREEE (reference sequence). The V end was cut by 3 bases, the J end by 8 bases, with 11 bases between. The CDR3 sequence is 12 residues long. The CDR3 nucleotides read TGTGCCAGCAGCTACGGTGGGGGGGGCTACACCTTC. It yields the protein CASSYGGGGYTF.

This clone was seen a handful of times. The CDR3 sequence is CASSQTSLASNEQFF. CDR3 coding DNA: TGTGCCAGCAGCCAAACTTCGCTCGCATCCAATGAGCAGTTCTTC. The rearrangement uses TRBV7-9 and TRBJ2-1; D remains unclear. The germline V gene encodes CDR1 SEHNR and CDR2 FQNEAQ (reference sequence). Between the trimmed V and J ends, which lost 5 bases and 6 bases, there was a span of 17 bases. The CDR3 loop spans 15 amino acids.

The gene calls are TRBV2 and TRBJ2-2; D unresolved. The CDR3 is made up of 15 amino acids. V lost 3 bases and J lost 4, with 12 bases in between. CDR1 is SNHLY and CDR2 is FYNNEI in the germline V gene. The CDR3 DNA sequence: TGTGCCAGCAGTGACCCCGGGTCTATCACCGGGGAGCTGTTTTTT. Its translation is CASSDPGSITGELFF. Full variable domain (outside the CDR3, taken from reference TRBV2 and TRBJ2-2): EPEVTQTPSHQVTQMGQEVILRCVPISNHLYFYWYRQILGQKVEFLVSFYNNEISEKSEIFDDQFSVERPDGSNFTLKIRSTKLEDSAMYFCASSDPGSITGELFFGEGSRLTVL.

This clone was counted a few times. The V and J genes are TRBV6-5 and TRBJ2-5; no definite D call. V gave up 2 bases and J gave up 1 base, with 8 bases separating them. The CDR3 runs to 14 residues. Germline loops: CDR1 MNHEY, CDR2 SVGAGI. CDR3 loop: CASSYVGSQETQYF. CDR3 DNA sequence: TGTGCCAGCAGTTACGTTGGCAGCCAAGAGACCCAGTACTTC.

CDR3 in amino acids: CASRTGGTYEQYF. As DNA, the CDR3 is TGCGCCAGCCGGACAGGGGGAACCTACGAGCAGTACTTC. This sequence joins TRBV10-2 and TRBJ2-7; 10 bases fit TRBD1. J gave up 2 bases and V 8 bases, and 3 bases lay outside the gene matches. This CDR3 spans 13 amino acids. Germline CDR1 and CDR2: WSHSY and SAAADI.

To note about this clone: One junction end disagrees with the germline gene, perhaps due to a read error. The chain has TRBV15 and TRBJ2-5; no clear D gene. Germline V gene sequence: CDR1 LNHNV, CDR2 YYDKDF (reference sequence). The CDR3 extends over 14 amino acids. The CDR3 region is CATGRDLAQETQYF. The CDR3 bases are TGTGCCACCGGCAGAGATCTGGCACAAGAGACCCAGTACTTC.

The CDR3 sequence: CASSQDGTSSNTGELFF. The CDR3 DNA reads as TGTGCCAGCAGCCAAGATGGGACTAGTTCGAACACCGGGGAGCTGTTTTTT. The genes are TRBV14 and TRBJ2-2; 8 nucleotides match TRBD2. Germline CDR1 SGHDN, CDR2 FVKESK. The ends lost 0 bases at V and 0 bases at J; junction bases unmatched: 3. The CDR3 covers 17 residues.

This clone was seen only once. This CDR3 reads CASSWLRSGAITDTQYF. CDR3 nucleotides: TGTGCCAGCAGCTGGCTGCGGAGCGGGGCCATCACAGATACGCAGTATTTT. This chain joins TRBV13 and TRBJ2-3; the match to TRBD2 covers 7 bases. V shed 4 bases and J 2 bases; nucleotides not matched to a gene: 12. CDR3 size: 17 residues. Germline CDR1 PRHDT, CDR2 FYEKMQ (reference sequence).

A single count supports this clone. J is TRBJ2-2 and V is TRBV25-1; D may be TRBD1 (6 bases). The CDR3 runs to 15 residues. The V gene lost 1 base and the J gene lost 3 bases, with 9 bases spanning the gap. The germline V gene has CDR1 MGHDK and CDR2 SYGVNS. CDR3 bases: TGTGCCAGCAGTGAATTCAGGGGTGACACCGGGGAGCTGTTTTTT. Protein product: CASSEFRGDTGELFF.

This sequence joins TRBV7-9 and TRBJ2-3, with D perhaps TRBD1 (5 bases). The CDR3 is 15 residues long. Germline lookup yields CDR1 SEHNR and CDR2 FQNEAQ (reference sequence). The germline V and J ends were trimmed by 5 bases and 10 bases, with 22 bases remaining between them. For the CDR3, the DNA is TGTGCCAGCAGCACCCGACAGTCCTATGGGGATGCGCAGTATTTT. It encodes CASSTRQSYGDAQYF.

CDR3: CASSLDTGWSTEAFF. CDR3 DNA: TGTGCCAGCAGCTTGGATACAGGGTGGAGCACTGAAGCTTTCTTT. The V gene is TRBV5-6, the J gene TRBJ1-1; D possibly corresponds to TRBD1 (6 bases). The CDR3 is 15 amino acids. The germline V gene encodes CDR1 SGHDT and CDR2 YYEEEE. V lost 0 bases to trimming and J lost 4 bases, with 13 bases between them.

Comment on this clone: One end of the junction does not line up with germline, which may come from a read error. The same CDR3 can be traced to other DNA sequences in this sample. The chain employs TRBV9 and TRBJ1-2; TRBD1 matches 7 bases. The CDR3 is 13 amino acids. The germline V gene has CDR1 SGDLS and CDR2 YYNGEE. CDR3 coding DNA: TGTGCTAGCAGCACGACAGGGAGCTATGGCTACACCTTC. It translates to CASSTTGSYGYTF.

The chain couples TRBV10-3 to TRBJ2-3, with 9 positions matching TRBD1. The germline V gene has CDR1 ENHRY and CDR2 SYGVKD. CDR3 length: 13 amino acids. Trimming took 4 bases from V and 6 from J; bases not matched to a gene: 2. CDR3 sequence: CAISGDRGDTQYF. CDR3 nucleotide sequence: TGTGCCATCAGTGGCGACAGGGGGGATACGCAGTATTTT.

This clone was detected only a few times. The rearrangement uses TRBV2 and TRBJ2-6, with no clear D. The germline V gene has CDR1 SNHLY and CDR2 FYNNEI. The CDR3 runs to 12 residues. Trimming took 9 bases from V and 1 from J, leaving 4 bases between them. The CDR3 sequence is CASLSGANVLTF. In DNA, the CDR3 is TGTGCCAGTTTATCTGGGGCCAACGTCCTGACTTTC. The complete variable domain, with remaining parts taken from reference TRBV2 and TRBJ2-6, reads EPEVTQTPSHQVTQMGQEVILRCVPISNHLYFYWYRQILGQKVEFLVSFYNNEISEKSEIFDDQFSVERPDGSNFTLKIRSTKLEDSAMYFCASLSGANVLTFGAGSRLTVL.

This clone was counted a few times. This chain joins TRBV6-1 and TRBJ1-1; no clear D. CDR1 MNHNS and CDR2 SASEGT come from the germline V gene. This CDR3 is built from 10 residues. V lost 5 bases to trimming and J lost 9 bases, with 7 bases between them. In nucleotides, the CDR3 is TGTGCCAGCAGTAGCGCCAAAGCTTTCTTT. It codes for CASSSAKAFF.

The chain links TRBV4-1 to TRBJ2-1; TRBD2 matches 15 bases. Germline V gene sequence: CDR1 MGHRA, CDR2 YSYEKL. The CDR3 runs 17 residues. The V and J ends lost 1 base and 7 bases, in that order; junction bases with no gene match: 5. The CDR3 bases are TGCGCCAGCAGCCAAGGGACTAGCGGGGGGGCCGGGAATGAGCAGTTCTTC. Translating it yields CASSQGTSGGAGNEQFF.

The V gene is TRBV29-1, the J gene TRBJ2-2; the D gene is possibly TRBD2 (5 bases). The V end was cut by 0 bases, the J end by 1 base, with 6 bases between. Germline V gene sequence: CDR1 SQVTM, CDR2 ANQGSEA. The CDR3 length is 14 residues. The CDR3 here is CSVEDRGNTGELFF. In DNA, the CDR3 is TGCAGCGTTGAAGATCGGGGGAACACCGGGGAGCTGTTTTTT.